This T cell receptor (beta chain) came from a study of CXCR3-negative and CXCR3-positive naive CD8 T cells. Across the whole study: For each library, about 1.5 +/- 0.3 million TRB reads were obtained, 130 million to 150 million in total. Study-level findings and limits: Naive subsets displayed similar surface CD5, and TCR strength was inferred from TRB CDR3 properties. Comparably high diversity was seen in both naive subsets, and much lower diversity in memory CD8+ cells. For naive cells, CXCR3-negative and CXCR3-positive subsets had similar TRBV-TRBJ usage; for memory cells, usage differed.

The study made its TRB cDNA libraries by 5' RACE, adding UMI labels. For each CDR3 protein, TCRdb gives one entry from its re-call of the 5' RACE reads, without DNA. There are 45,000 to 70,000 distinct CDR3 sequences in the sample, with roughly 20% held by the top ten. The CDR3 runs 14 residues. CDR1 and CDR2 from the germline V gene are SGHKS and YYEKEE (reference sequence). In the case of this clonotype: Its specificity is not known.

The sequence was collected from a human donor in good health. Some clones in this sample may be carry-over from other donors' samples. The rearrangement uses TRBV5-5 and TRBJ1-1. The sample comprised memory CD8+ T cells from blood. The CDR3 loop reads CASSFGAQNTEAFF. The full variable domain, in which reference TRBV5-5 and TRBJ1-1 provide the parts outside the CDR3, is DAGVTQSPTHLIKTRGQQVTLRCSPISGHKSVSWYQQVLGQGPQFIFQYYEKEERGRGNFPDRFSARQFPNYSSELNVNALLLGDSALYLCASSFGAQNTEAFFGQGTRLTVV.